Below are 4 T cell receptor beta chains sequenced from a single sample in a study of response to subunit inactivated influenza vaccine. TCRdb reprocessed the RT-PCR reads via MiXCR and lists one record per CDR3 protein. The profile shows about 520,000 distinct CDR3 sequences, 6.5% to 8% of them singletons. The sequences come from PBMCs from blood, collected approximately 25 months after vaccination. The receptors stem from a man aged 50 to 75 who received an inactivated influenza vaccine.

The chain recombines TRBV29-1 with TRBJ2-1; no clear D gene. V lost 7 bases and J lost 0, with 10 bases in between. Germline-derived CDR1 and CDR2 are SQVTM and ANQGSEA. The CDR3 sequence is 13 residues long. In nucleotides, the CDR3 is TGCAGCGGCTCACAGAGCTCCTACAATGAGCAGTTCTTC. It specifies CSGSQSSYNEQFF.

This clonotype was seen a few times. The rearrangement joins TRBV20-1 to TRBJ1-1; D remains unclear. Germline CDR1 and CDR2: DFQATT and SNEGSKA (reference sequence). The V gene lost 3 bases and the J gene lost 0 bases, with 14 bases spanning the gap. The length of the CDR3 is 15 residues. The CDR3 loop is CSASPGSGLNTEAFF. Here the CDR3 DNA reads TGCAGTGCTAGCCCCGGCTCAGGACTGAACACTGAAGCTTTCTTT.

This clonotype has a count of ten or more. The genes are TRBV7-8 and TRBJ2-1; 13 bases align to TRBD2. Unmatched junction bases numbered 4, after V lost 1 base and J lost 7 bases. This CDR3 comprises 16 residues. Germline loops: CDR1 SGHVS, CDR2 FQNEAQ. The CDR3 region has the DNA TGTGCCAGCAGCTTAGGTGGACTAGCGGGGGTTAATGAGCAGTTCTTC. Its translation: CASSLGGLAGVNEQFF.

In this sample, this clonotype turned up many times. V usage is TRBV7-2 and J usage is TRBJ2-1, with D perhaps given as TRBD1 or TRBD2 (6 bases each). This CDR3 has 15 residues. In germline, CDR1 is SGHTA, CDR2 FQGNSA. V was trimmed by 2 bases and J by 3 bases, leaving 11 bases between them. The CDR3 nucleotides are TGTGCCAGCAGCTTAAGGGGGGCAGGCTACAATGAGCAGTTCTTC. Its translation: CASSLRGAGYNEQFF.